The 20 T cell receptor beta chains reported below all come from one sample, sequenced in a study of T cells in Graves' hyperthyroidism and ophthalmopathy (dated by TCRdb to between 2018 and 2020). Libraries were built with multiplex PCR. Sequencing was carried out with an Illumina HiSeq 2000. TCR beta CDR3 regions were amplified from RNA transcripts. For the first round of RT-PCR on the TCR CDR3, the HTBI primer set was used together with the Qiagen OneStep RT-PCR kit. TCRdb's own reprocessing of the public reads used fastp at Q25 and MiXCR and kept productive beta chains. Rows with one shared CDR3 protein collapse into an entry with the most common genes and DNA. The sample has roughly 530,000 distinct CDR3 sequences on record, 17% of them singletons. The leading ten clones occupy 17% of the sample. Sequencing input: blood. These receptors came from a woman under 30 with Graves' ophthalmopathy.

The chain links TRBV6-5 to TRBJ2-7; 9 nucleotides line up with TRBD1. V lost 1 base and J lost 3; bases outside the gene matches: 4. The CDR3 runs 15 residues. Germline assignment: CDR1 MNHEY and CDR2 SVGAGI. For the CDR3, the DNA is TGTGCCAGCAGTTACTTTTCGACAGGGGGCTACGAGCAGTACTTC. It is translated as CASSYFSTGGYEQYF.

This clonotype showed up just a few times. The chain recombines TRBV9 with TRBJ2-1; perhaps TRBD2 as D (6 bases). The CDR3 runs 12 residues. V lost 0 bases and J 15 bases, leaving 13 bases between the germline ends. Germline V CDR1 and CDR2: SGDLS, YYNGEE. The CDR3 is CASSVDGGGPFF. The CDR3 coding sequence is TGTGCCAGCAGCGTAGATGGGGGAGGACCGTTCTTC.

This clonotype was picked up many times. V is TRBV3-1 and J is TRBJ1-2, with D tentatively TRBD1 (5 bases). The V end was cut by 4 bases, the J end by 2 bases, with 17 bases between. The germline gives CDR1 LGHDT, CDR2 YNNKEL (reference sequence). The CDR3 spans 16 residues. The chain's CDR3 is CASSPGGQGGNYGYTF. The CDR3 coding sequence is TGTGCCAGCAGCCCGGGAGGGCAGGGAGGGAACTATGGCTACACCTTC.

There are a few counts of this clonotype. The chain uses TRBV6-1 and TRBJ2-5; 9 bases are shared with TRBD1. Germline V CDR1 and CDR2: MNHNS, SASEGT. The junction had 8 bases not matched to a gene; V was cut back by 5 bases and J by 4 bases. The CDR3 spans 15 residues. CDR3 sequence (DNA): TGTGCCAGCAGTTCTGGGGACAGGGTAGGAGAGACCCAGTACTTC. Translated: CASSSGDRVGETQYF.

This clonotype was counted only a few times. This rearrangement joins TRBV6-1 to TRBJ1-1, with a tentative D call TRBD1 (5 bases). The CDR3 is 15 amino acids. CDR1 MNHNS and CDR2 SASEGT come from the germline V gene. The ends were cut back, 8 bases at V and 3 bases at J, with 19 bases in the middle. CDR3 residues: CASLHGGGAYTEAFF. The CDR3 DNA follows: TGTGCCAGCCTTCACGGGGGGGGTGCGTACACTGAAGCTTTCTTT.

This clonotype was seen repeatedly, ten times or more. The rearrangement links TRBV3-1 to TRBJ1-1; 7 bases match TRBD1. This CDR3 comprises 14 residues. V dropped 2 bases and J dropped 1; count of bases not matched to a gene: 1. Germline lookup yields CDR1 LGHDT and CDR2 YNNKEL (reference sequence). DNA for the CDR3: TGTGCCAGCAGCCAATGGGACAGGAACACTGAAGCTTTCTTT. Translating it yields CASSQWDRNTEAFF.

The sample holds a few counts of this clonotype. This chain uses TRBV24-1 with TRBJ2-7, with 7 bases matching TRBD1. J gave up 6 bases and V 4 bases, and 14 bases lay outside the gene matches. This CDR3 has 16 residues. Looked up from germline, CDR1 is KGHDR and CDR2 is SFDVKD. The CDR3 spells CATSDPLTGTEGEQYF. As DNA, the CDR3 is TGTGCCACCAGTGACCCCCTCACGGGGACAGAAGGCGAGCAGTACTTC.

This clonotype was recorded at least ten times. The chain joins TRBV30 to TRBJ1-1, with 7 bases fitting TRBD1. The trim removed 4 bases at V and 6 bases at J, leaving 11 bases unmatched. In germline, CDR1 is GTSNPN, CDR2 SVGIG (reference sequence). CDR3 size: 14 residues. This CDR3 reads CAWKATGSRAEAFF. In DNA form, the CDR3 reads TGTGCCTGGAAAGCGACAGGGAGTAGGGCTGAAGCTTTCTTT.

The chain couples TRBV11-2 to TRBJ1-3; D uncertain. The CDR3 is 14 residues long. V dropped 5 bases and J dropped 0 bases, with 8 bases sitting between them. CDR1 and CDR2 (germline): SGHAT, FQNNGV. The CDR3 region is CASSGLRSGNTIYF. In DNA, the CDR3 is TGTGCCAGCAGCGGCCTACGCTCTGGAAACACCATATATTTT.

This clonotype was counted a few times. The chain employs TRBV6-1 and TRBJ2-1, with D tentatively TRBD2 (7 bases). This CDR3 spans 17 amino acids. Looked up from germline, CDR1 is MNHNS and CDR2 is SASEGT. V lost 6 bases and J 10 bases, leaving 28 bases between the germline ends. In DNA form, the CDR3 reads TGTGCCAGCAGAGGGGGAGGGCGGGACATCCCGATGGGGGAGCAGTTCTTC. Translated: CASRGGGRDIPMGEQFF.

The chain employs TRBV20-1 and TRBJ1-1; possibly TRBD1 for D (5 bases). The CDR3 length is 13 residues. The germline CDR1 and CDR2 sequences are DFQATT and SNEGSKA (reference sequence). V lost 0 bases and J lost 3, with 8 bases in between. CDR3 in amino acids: CSARERGYTEAFF. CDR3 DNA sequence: TGCAGTGCTAGAGAACGGGGGTACACTGAAGCTTTCTTT.

CDR3 nucleotide sequence: TGTGCCAGCAGTAGCCGGGAACACCGCGAGCAGTACTTC. This encodes CASSSREHREQYF. V gene TRBV12-3 or TRBV12-4 combines with J gene TRBJ2-7; D perhaps matches TRBD2 (5 bases). Trimming cost V 5 bases and J 6 bases, with 14 bases left between them. This CDR3 contains 13 residues.

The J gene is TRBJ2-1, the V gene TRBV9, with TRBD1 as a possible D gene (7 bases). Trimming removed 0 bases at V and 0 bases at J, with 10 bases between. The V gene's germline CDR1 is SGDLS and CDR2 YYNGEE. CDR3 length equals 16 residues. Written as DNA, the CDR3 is TGTGCCAGCAGCGTAGGACAGGGAGGCTCCTACAATGAGCAGTTCTTC. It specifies CASSVGQGGSYNEQFF.

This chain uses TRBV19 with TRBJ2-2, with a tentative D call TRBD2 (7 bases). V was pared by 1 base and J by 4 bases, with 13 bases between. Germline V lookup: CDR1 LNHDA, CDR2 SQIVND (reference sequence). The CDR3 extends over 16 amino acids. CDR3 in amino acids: CASSIVGGRVTGELFF. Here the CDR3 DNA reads TGTGCCAGTAGTATAGTGGGGGGGCGAGTCACCGGGGAGCTGTTTTTT.

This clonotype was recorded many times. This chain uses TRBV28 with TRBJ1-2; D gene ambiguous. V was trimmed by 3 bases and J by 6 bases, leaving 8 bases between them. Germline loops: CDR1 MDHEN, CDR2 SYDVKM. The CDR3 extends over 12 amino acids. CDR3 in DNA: TGTGCCAGCAGTTTTCCCGGGGATGGCTACACCTTC. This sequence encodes CASSFPGDGYTF.

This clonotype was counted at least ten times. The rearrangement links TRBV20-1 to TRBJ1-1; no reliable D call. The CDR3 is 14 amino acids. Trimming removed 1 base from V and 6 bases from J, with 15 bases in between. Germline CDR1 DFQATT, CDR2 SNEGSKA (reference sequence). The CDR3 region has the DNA TGCAGTGCTAGAGGCAGCGCATCCCCCGCTGAAGCTTTCTTT. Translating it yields CSARGSASPAEAFF.

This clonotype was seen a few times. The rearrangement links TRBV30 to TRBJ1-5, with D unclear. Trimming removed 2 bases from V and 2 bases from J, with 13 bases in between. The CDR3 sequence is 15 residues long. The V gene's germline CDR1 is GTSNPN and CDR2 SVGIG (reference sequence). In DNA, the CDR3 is TGTGCCTGGAGTAACCAGGACGGGGGCAATCAGCCCCAGCATTTT. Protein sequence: CAWSNQDGGNQPQHF.

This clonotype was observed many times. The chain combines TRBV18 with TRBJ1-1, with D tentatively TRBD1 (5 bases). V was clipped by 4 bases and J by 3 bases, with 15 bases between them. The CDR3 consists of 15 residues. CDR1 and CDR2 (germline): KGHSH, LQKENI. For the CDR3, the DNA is TGTGCCAGCTCACAGGGACCGTGGGAGGACACTGAAGCTTTCTTT. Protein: CASSQGPWEDTEAFF.

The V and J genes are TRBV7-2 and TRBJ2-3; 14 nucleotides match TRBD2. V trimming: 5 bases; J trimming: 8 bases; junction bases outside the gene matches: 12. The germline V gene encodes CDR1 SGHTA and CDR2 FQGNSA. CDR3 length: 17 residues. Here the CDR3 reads CASSVTSGRANAATQYF. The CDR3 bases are TGTGCCAGCAGCGTGACTAGCGGGAGGGCCAATGCAGCTACGCAGTATTTT. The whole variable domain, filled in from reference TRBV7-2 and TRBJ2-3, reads GAGVSQSPSNKVTEKGKDVELRCDPISGHTALYWYRQSLGQGLEFLIYFQGNSAPDKSGLPSDRFSAERTGGSVSTLTIQRTQQEDSAVYLCASSVTSGRANAATQYFGPGTRLTVL.

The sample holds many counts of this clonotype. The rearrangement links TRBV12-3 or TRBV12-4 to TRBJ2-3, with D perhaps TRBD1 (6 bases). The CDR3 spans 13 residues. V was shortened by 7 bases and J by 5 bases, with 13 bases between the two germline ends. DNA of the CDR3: TGTGCCAGCACCTATAGAGGGGGAGATACGCAGTATTTT. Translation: CASTYRGGDTQYF.